Here is one TCR beta chain with its context. Its antigen remains unidentified. Per-nucleotide qualities are absent, and no much larger clonotype sits a single base away. The data derive from a study of blood T cell repertoires in COVID-19 (TCRdb year 2020). Regarding the complete study: Collaborator samples came from the United States, Italy and Spain and covered acute and convalescent phases of COVID-19. The material from the prospective study consisted of cDNA or gDNA derived from T cells, B-cell-depleted T cells, or PBMCs. Subjects who had been exposed to COVID-19, were actively infected with it, or had recovered from it provided the deeply sampled blood TCRbeta repertoires that made up the dataset. The repertoires were made available in a free public database intended to serve as a resource for research on the immune response to SARS-CoV-2. The samples were drawn from the first 160 participants of the ongoing ImmuneRACE study and from 1,254 subjects provided by 6 global collaborators. A de-identified subject ID, COVID-19 status, age in years and sex were almost always included in the sample metadata. HLA class I and class II types, where available, came from metadata supplied by the sample provider rather than from assay-based typing.

Whole blood was collected in K2EDTA tubes by collaborating institutions according to the institutions' own protocols. For TCRbeta analysis, collaborators shipped samples as frozen whole blood, isolated PBMCs, or DNA extracted from either of those sample types. The investigation overall reported the following: Clinical and demographic metadata were provided uncurated, with the amount varying by source and participant.

TCRbeta CDR3 regions were amplified from genomic DNA by means of the immunoSEQ Assay, a bias-controlled multiplex PCR. The study's own analysis went as follows. The number of nucleated cells in each sample was estimated from the amplification of reference gene primers within the assay. Sequence reads were collapsed and filtered to measure the absolute abundance of every unique TCRbeta CDR3 rearrangement. For each sample, productive Simpson clonality was calculated as the square root of Simpson's diversity index over productive rearrangements. TCRdb carries this immuneACCESS record with in-frame sequences only. Its versions omit some clonotypes, under half of them owing to an unresolved V gene in the studies checked, with the rest unexplained. The DNA gave D and trimming, while V, J and clone size come from that table. The sample table contains 200,000 to 250,000 clones; only one count was recorded for roughly 90% of them. The ten top clones hold 2% to 2.5% of the sample.

CDR1 SGHTA and CDR2 FQGTGA are derived from the germline V gene. From cysteine to phenylalanine, the CDR3 is 13 amino acids long. CDR3 DNA only is kept here, 39 bases in frame from base 1. V drops 5 bases and J drops 4 bases, leaving 11 bases in between. The sample taken for sequencing was peripheral blood. The chain links TRBV7-3 with TRBJ1-1, and TRBD1 may be the D gene, going by 6 matching bases. The receptor was isolated from a woman between 45 and 65 years old with acute or convalescent COVID-19. The CDR3 reads CASSLTGTTEAFF. The DNA sequence reads TGTGCCAGCAGCCTCACAGGGACCACTGAAGCTTTCTTT.